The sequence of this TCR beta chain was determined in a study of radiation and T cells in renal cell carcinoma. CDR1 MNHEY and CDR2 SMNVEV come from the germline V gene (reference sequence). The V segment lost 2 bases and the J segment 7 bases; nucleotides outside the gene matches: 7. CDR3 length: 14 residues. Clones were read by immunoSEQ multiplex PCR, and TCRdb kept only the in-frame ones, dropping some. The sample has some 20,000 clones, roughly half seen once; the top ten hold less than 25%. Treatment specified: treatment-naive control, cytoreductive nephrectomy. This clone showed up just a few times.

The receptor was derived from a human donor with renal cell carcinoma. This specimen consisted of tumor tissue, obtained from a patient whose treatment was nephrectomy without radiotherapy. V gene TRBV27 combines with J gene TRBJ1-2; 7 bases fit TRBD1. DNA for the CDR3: TGTGCCAGCAGTTTACGACAGGGAGGCGGTGGCTACACCTTC. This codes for CASSLRQGGGGYTF.